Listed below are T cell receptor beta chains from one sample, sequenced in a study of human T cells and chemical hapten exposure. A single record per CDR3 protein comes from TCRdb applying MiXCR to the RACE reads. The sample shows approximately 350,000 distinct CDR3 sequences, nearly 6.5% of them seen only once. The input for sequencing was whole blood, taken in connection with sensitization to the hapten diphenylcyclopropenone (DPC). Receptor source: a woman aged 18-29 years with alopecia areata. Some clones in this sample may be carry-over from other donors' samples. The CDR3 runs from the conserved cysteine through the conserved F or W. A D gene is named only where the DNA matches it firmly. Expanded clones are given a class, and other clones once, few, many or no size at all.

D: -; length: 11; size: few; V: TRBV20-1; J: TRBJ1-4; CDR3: CSAREGEKLFF; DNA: TGCAGTGCTAGGGAGGGGGAAAAACTGTTTTTT
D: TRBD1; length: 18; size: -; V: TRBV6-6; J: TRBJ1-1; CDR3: CASKVKPKNQGGKTEAFF; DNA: TGTGCCAGCAAAGTAAAACCCAAAAACCAGGGGGGGAAAACTGAAGCTTTCTTT
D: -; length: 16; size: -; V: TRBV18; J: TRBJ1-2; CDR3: CASSPGQTLSGYGYTF; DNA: TGTGCCAGCTCACCAGGGCAGACCCTATCTGGCTATGGCTACACCTTC
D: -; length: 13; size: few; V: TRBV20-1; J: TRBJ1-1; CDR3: CSAAPRGATEAFF; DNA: TGCAGTGCCGCGCCGAGGGGGGCCACTGAAGCTTTCTTT
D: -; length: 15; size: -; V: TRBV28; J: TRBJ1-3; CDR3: CASCGAASSGNTIYF; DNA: TGTGCCAGCTGTGGAGCGGCGAGCTCTGGAAACACCATATATTTT
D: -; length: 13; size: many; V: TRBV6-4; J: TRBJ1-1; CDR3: CASSAEGNTEAFF; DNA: TGTGCCAGCAGTGCAGAGGGGAACACTGAAGCTTTCTTT
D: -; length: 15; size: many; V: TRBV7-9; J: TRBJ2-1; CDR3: CASSLGVTTTNEQFF; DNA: TGTGCCAGCAGCTTAGGTGTGACAACGACCAATGAGCAGTTCTTC
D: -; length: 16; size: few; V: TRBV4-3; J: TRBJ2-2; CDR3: CASTPWAGSNTGELFF; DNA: TGCGCCAGCACCCCCTGGGCAGGCTCTAACACCGGGGAGCTGTTTTTT
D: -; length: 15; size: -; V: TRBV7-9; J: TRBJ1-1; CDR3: CASSPPGGRGTEAFF; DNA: TGTGCCAGCAGCCCCCCAGGAGGCCGAGGAACTGAAGCTTTCTTT
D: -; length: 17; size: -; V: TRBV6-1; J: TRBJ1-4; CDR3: CASSESAVAGTNEKLFF; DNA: TGTGCCAGCAGTGAATCGGCCGTGGCAGGAACTAATGAAAAACTGTTTTTT
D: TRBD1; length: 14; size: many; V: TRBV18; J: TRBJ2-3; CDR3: CASSPRQGADTQYF; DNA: TGTGCCAGCTCACCTAGGCAGGGGGCAGATACGCAGTATTTT
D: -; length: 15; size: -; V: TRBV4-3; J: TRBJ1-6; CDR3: CASSSQVDINSPLHF; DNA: TGCGCCAGCAGCAGCCAGGTGGATATCAATTCACCCCTCCACTTT
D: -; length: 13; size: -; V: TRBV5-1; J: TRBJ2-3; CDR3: CASSSQGPDTQYF; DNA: TGCGCCAGCAGCTCCCAGGGCCCAGATACGCAGTATTTT
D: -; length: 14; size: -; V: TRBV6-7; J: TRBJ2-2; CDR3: CASTQDRITGELFF; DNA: TGTGCCAGCACCCAAGACAGAATAACCGGGGAGCTGTTTTTT
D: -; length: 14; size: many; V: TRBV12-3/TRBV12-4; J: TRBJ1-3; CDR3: CASSLEISGNTIYF; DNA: TGTGCCAGCAGTTTAGAAATCTCTGGAAACACCATATATTTT
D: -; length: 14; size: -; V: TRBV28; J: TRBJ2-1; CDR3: CASKGGNIENEQFF; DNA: TGTGCCAGCAAGGGGGGGAACATTGAGAATGAGCAGTTCTTC
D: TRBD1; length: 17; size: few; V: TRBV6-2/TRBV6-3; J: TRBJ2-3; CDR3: CASDLSLSGQYSDTQYF; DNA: TGTGCCAGCGACTTGTCCCTCTCGGGACAGTATTCAGATACGCAGTATTTT
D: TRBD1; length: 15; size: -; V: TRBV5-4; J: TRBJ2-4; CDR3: CASSLKVGQGDIQYF; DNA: TGTGCCAGCAGCTTGAAGGTTGGACAGGGGGACATTCAGTACTTC
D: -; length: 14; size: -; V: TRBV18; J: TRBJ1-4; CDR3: CASSPPGPWEKLFF; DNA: TGTGCCAGCTCACCCCCCGGTCCCTGGGAAAAACTGTTTTTT
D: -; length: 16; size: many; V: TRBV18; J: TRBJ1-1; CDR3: CASSPPNRASRTEAFF; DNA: TGTGCCAGCTCACCACCGAACAGGGCAAGTAGGACTGAAGCTTTCTTT
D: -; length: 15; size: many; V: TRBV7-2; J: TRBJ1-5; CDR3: CASSLAGGAAQPQHF; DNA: TGTGCCAGCAGCTTAGCGGGGGGGGCGGCTCAGCCCCAGCATTTT
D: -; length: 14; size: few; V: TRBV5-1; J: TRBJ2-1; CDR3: CASSLLGSTGEQFF; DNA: TGCGCCAGCAGCTTGCTAGGCAGTACGGGGGAGCAGTTCTTC
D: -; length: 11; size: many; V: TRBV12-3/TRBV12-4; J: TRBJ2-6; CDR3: CASSLGGKLTF; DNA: TGTGCCAGCAGTTTAGGGGGGAAACTGACTTTC
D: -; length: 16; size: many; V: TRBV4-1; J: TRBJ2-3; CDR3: CASSQGGITPSDTQYF; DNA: TGCGCCAGCAGCCAAGGTGGGATCACGCCATCAGATACGCAGTATTTT
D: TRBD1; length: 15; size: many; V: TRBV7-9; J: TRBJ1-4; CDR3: CASSSRTGGSEKLFF; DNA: TGTGCCAGCAGCTCCCGGACAGGGGGGAGTGAAAAACTGTTTTTT
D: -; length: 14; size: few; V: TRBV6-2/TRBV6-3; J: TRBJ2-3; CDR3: CASSYSQGLDTQYF; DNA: TGTGCCAGCAGTTACTCTCAGGGCCTGGATACGCAGTATTTT
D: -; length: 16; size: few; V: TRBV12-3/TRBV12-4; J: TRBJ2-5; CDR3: CARSAPLPGDQETQYF; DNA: TGTGCCAGGAGTGCCCCTCTACCAGGGGACCAAGAGACCCAGTACTTC
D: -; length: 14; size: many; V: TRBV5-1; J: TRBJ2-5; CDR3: CASSLEVVGETQYF; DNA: TGCGCCAGCAGCTTGGAAGTAGTAGGAGAGACCCAGTACTTC
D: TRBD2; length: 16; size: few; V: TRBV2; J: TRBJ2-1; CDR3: CASSALAGGLYNEQFF; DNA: TGTGCCAGCAGTGCATTAGCGGGGGGGCTTTACAATGAGCAGTTCTTC
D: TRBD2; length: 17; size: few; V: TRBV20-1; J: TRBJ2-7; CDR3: CSATHPALAGGIYEQYF; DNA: TGCAGTGCTACCCACCCGGCCCTAGCGGGGGGTATATACGAGCAGTACTTC
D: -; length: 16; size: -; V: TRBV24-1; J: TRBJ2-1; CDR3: CATSTGPREGPNEQFF; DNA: TGTGCCACCAGTACGGGGCCTAGAGAGGGCCCCAATGAGCAGTTCTTC
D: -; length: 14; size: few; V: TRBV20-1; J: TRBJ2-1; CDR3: CSASMGRGSNEQFF; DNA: TGCAGTGCTAGTATGGGCCGAGGGAGCAATGAGCAGTTCTTC
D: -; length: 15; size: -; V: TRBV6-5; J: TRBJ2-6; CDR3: CASSSGSAGANVLTF; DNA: TGTGCCAGCAGTTCAGGTAGCGCTGGGGCCAACGTCCTGACTTTC
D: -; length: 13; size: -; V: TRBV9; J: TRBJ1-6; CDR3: CASSGGRNSPLHF; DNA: TGTGCCAGCAGCGGGGGCCGTAATTCACCCCTCCACTTT
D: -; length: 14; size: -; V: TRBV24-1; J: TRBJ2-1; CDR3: CATSDSNRVNEQFF; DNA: TGTGCCACCAGTGATTCCAACAGGGTAAATGAGCAGTTCTTC
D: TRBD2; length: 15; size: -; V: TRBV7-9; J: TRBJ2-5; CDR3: CASSPGLISQETQYF; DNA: TGTGCCAGCAGTCCGGGACTAATAAGCCAAGAGACCCAGTACTTC
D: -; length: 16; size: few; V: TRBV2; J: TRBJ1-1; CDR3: CASSISTGLIDTEAFF; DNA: TGTGCCAGCAGCATTTCTACAGGTCTAATCGACACTGAAGCTTTCTTT
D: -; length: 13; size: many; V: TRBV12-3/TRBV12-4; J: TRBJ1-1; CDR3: CASSSMGGTEAFF; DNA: TGTGCCAGCAGTTCGATGGGGGGGACTGAAGCTTTCTTT
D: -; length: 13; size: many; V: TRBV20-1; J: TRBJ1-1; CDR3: CSARDGMNTEAFF; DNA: TGCAGTGCTAGAGATGGCATGAACACTGAAGCTTTCTTT
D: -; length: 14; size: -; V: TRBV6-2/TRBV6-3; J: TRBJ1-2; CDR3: CASSYWNSLYGYTF; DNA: TGTGCCAGCAGTTACTGGAACAGCCTCTATGGCTACACCTTC
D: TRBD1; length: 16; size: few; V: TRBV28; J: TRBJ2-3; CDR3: CASSLGGQGYTDTQYF; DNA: TGTGCCAGCAGTTTAGGGGGACAGGGGTATACAGATACGCAGTATTTT
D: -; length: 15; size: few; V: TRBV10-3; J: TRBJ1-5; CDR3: CAISAGGDSNQPQHF; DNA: TGTGCCATCAGTGCCGGAGGGGATAGCAATCAGCCCCAGCATTTT
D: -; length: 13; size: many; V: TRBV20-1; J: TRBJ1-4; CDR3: CSARDRRGEKLFF; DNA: TGCAGTGCTAGAGATCGGCGTGGTGAAAAACTGTTTTTT
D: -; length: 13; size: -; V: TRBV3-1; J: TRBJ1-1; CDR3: CASSRSLSTEAFF; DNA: TGTGCCAGCAGCCGTAGCCTAAGCACTGAAGCTTTCTTT
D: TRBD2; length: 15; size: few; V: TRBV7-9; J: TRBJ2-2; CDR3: CASSSRTRNTGELFF; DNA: TGTGCCAGCAGCTCCCGGACTAGGAACACCGGGGAGCTGTTTTTT
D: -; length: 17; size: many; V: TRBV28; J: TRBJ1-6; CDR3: CASSFSLGSDTGSPLHF; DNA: TGTGCCAGCAGTTTTTCATTGGGGTCGGACACAGGGTCACCCCTCCACTTT
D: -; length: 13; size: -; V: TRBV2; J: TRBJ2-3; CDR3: CASRLGVTDTQYF; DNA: TGTGCCAGCAGACTAGGAGTCACAGATACGCAGTATTTT
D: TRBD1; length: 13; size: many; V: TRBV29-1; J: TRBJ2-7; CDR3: CSVGKGTGAEQYF; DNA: TGCAGCGTTGGAAAGGGGACAGGGGCCGAGCAGTACTTC
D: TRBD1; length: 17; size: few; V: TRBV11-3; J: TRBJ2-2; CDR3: CASSHPSTGSNTGELFF; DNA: TGTGCCAGCAGCCACCCTTCGACAGGGTCGAACACCGGGGAGCTGTTTTTT
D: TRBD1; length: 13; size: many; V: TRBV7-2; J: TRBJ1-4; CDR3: CASSSNRGEKLFF; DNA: TGTGCCAGCAGCTCGAACAGGGGTGAAAAACTGTTTTTT
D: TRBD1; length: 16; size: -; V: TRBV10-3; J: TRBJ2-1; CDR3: CAISESTGGNYNEQFF; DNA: TGTGCCATCAGTGAGTCAACAGGGGGAAACTACAATGAGCAGTTCTTC
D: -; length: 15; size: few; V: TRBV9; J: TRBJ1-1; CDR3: CASRAQATENTEAFF; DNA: TGTGCCAGCAGGGCTCAAGCGACAGAGAACACTGAAGCTTTCTTT
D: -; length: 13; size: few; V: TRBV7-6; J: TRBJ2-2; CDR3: CASSFRVAGELFF; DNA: TGTGCCAGCAGCTTCAGGGTTGCCGGGGAGCTGTTTTTT
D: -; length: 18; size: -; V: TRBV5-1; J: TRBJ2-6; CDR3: CASSWGPEQFSGANVLTF; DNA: TGCGCCAGCAGCTGGGGACCGGAGCAGTTCTCTGGGGCCAACGTCCTGACTTTC
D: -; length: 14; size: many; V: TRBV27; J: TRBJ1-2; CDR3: CASSLFRGDYGYTF; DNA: TGTGCCAGCAGTTTATTCAGGGGAGATTATGGCTACACCTTC
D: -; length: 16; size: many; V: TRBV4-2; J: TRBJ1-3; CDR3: CASSQGSLDSGNTIYF; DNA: TGTGCCAGCAGCCAAGGGTCTCTGGATTCTGGAAACACCATATATTTT
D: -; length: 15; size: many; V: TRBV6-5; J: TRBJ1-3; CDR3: CASSQAGGSGNTIYF; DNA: TGTGCCAGCAGCCAAGCGGGAGGCTCTGGAAACACCATATATTTT